This TCR beta chain was profiled in a study of early T cells in non-severe SARS-CoV-2 infection. The CDR3 length is 11 residues. Germline-derived CDR1 and CDR2 are SGDLS and YYNGEE. This clonotype was seen repeatedly, ten times or more. The junction departs from germline at one end; a sequencing error may be responsible. TCRdb re-called the 5' RACE reads with MiXCR, one entry per CDR3 protein. Counted here are about 80,000 distinct CDR3 sequences, approximately 12% occurring once; the ten biggest clones make up around 16%. This sequence originates from an adult who was a healthcare worker with PCR-confirmed SARS-CoV-2 infection or an uninfected control (not recorded which). The donor label of this sample is uncertain. The chain couples TRBV9 to TRBJ1-2, with D maybe TRBD1 (6 bases). The specimen was whole blood, collected at baseline. CDR3 nucleotides: TGTGCCAGCAGCGTAGGACAGGCGGGCACGTTC. Amino acid sequence: CASSVGQAGTF.